One sample yielded the 24 T cell receptor beta chains listed below, sequenced in a study of CD8 T cells in ankylosing spondylitis. MiXCR, applied by TCRdb to the 5' RACE reads, yields one record per CDR3 protein. The table includes a few hundred thousand distinct CDR3 sequences, around 7.6% detected once. General study results and limits: A motif in TCR beta, a set of several highly homologous variants, appeared characteristic of ankylosing spondylitis blood.

No antigens are known for them. The sequencing input was blood, either unsorted or a sorted T cell fraction (not recorded which). Every receptor here comes from a male donor with ankylosing spondylitis.

The chain has TRBV5-1 and TRBJ2-1; D may correspond to TRBD1 or TRBD2 (5 bases each). Per the germline V gene, CDR1 is SGHRS and CDR2 is YFSETQ. This CDR3 contains 16 residues. Trimming removed 3 bases at V and 3 bases at J, with 16 bases between. Written as DNA, the CDR3 is TGCGCCAGCAGCTGGGGACCTTCGAAGGACTACAATGAGCAGTTCTTC. It encodes CASSWGPSKDYNEQFF.

The sample holds many counts of this clonotype. The chain uses TRBV5-1 and TRBJ2-5; 7 bases are a match to TRBD1. Losses at the gene ends were 4 bases for V and 1 base for J; bases not matched to a gene: 4. This CDR3 comprises 14 residues. CDR1 and CDR2 from the germline V gene are SGHRS and YFSETQ. For the CDR3, the DNA is TGCGCCAGCAGCATAGGGACAGTCCAAGAGACCCAGTACTTC. Its translation: CASSIGTVQETQYF.

This clonotype was seen a few times. J is TRBJ1-5 and V is TRBV7-2, with D unclear. V was trimmed by 1 base and J by 7 bases, leaving 11 bases between them. CDR1 SGHTA and CDR2 FQGNSA come from the germline V gene. The CDR3 has 14 residues. CDR3 DNA sequence: TGTGCCAGCAGCTTAGATAGGGTTAGACAGCCCCAGCATTTT. It is translated as CASSLDRVRQPQHF. Looking up the rest from reference TRBV7-2 and TRBJ1-5 gives the full variable domain: GAGVSQSPSNKVTEKGKDVELRCDPISGHTALYWYRQSLGQGLEFLIYFQGNSAPDKSGLPSDRFSAERTGGSVSTLTIQRTQQEDSAVYLCASSLDRVRQPQHFGDGTRLSIL.

This clonotype was seen a handful of times. The chain carries TRBV20-1 and TRBJ2-5, with 8 bases that match TRBD2. The CDR3 runs 15 residues. Germline assignment: CDR1 DFQATT and CDR2 SNEGSKA (reference sequence). V was pared by 3 bases and J by 2 bases, with 8 bases of the junction left unmatched. The CDR3 DNA reads TGCAGTGCTAGGAAGGCGACTAGCGCTCAAGAGACCCAGTACTTC. Amino acid sequence: CSARKATSAQETQYF.

This clonotype was recorded a few times. The chain combines TRBV7-6 with TRBJ2-3; D remains unclear. V gave up 3 bases and J gave up 1 base, with 8 bases separating them. CDR3 length: 14 residues. Per germline, CDR1 SGHVS and CDR2 FNYEAQ. In DNA form, the CDR3 reads TGTGCCAGCAGCTTTACCTTTGGCACAGATACGCAGTATTTT. It codes for CASSFTFGTDTQYF.

This clonotype was counted at least ten times. The V and J genes are TRBV2 and TRBJ2-2; D possibly corresponds to TRBD2 (5 bases). The germline gives CDR1 SNHLY, CDR2 FYNNEI. This CDR3 has 12 residues. The V end lost 7 bases, the J end lost 5 bases, and 8 bases lay between the germline ends. CDR3 DNA sequence: TGTGCCAGCATGAGAGGGACCGGGGAGCTGTTTTTT. It specifies CASMRGTGELFF. Full variable domain (remainder filled in from reference TRBV2 and TRBJ2-2): EPEVTQTPSHQVTQMGQEVILRCVPISNHLYFYWYRQILGQKVEFLVSFYNNEISEKSEIFDDQFSVERPDGSNFTLKIRSTKLEDSAMYFCASMRGTGELFFGEGSRLTVL.

As to this clonotype: The junction differs from germline at one of its ends, possibly a read error. The genes are TRBV3-1 and TRBJ2-1; weak D call: TRBD2 (6 bases). The CDR3 is 17 residues long. In germline, CDR1 is LGHDT, CDR2 YNNKEL (reference sequence). The chain's CDR3 is CACSQDIADYPYNEQFF. In nucleotides, the CDR3 is TGTGCCTGCAGCCAAGACATAGCGGATTACCCCTACAATGAGCAGTTCTTC.

This clonotype was seen only a few times. The chain couples TRBV5-1 to TRBJ1-1, with D uncertain. Trimming left V 1 base short and J 4 bases short, with 8 bases between. CDR1 and CDR2 from the germline V gene are SGHRS and YFSETQ. This CDR3 has 13 residues. The CDR3 is CASSLKGFTEAFF. As DNA, the CDR3 is TGCGCCAGCAGCTTGAAAGGGTTCACTGAAGCTTTCTTT.

This clonotype came up a few times. The gene calls are TRBV12-3 or TRBV12-4 and TRBJ1-1; D is uncertain. This CDR3 has 11 amino acids. The V end lost 8 bases, the J end lost 3 bases, and 7 bases lay between the germline ends. The CDR3 nucleotides read TGTGCCAGCCCTGGGGACACTGAAGCTTTCTTT. This translates into CASPGDTEAFF.

The chain recombines TRBV5-1 with TRBJ2-7, with unresolved D. CDR1 and CDR2 from the germline V gene are SGHRS and YFSETQ. CDR3 size: 14 residues. Trimming took 2 bases from V and 0 from J, leaving 9 bases between them. The CDR3: CASSFAESSYEQYF. The CDR3 DNA reads as TGCGCCAGCAGCTTTGCGGAGAGCTCCTACGAGCAGTACTTC.

This clonotype has a count of ten or more. This chain links TRBV5-1 with TRBJ1-6; D possibly corresponds to TRBD1 (5 bases). The CDR3 covers 14 residues. The germline CDR1 and CDR2 sequences are SGHRS and YFSETQ. Trimming pared 5 bases from V and 7 bases from J, leaving 13 bases between. CDR3 DNA sequence: TGCGCCAGCAGAATGGGGACGGGAAATTCACCCCTCCACTTT. As protein: CASRMGTGNSPLHF.

This chain connects TRBV6-1 to TRBJ1-1, with a weak D call TRBD1 (6 bases). The CDR3 runs 13 residues. V lost 5 bases and J 6 bases, leaving 13 bases between the germline ends. CDR1 MNHNS and CDR2 SASEGT come from the germline V gene. CDR3 nucleotides: TGTGCCAGCAGTCCCACGGGGGGCCCTGAAGCTTTCTTT. Translation gives CASSPTGGPEAFF.

This clonotype came up many times. The rearrangement uses TRBV6-2 or TRBV6-3 and TRBJ2-7; 12 positions agree with TRBD2. This CDR3 region has 14 residues. Germline loops: CDR1 MNHEY, CDR2 SVGEGT. With V trimmed by 5 bases and J by 5 bases, 4 bases remained unmatched. The CDR3 spells CASSDRLAGDEQYF. CDR3 DNA: TGTGCCAGCAGTGACAGACTAGCGGGAGACGAGCAGTACTTC.

This clonotype was counted at least ten times. V gene TRBV7-2 combines with J gene TRBJ2-2; TRBD1 aligns across 8 bases. The V gene end was trimmed by 6 bases and the J gene end by 6 bases; junction bases not matched to a gene: 6. The CDR3 is 14 residues long. Germline loops: CDR1 SGHTA, CDR2 FQGNSA. The CDR3, as DNA: TGTGCCAGCAGGAGACAGGGGTACGCCGGGGAGCTGTTTTTT. As protein: CASRRQGYAGELFF.

This clonotype has a handful of counts. The rearrangement links TRBV29-1 to TRBJ2-7, with unresolved D. Germline assignment: CDR1 SQVTM and CDR2 ANQGSEA. The CDR3 extends over 13 amino acids. The V and J ends lost 0 bases and 3 bases respectively, with 9 bases between them. CDR3 nucleotides: TGCAGCGTTGAAGATAAACCGAGCTACGAGCAGTACTTC. Amino acids: CSVEDKPSYEQYF.

This clonotype has a count of ten or more. The chain links TRBV3-1 to TRBJ2-7; either TRBD1 or TRBD2 may fit D (5 bases each). Trimming shortened V by 4 bases and J by 7 bases, and 17 bases separated the two germline ends. The germline V gene has CDR1 LGHDT and CDR2 YNNKEL (reference sequence). This CDR3 spans 14 amino acids. This CDR3 reads CASSLVGRMGEQYF. CDR3 coding DNA: TGTGCCAGCAGCCTGGTGGGACGGATGGGTGAGCAGTACTTC.

This clonotype turned up a few times. The chain recombines TRBV6-1 with TRBJ2-7; the match to TRBD1 covers 7 bases. Germline CDR1 is MNHNS and CDR2 is SASEGT. J gave up 3 bases and V 6 bases, and 11 bases lay outside the gene matches. This CDR3 is 15 amino acids long. Here the CDR3 DNA reads TGTGCCAGCAGAATGGGACAGCCGAGGGACTACGAGCAGTACTTC. Amino acids: CASRMGQPRDYEQYF.

Only a few counts were recorded for this clonotype. The V call is TRBV18, the J call TRBJ2-6; D is possibly TRBD1 or TRBD2 (5 bases each). Trimming shortened V by 0 bases and J by 4 bases, and 13 bases separated the two germline ends. This CDR3 has 17 amino acids. Germline-derived CDR1 and CDR2 are KGHSH and LQKENI. DNA of the CDR3: TGTGCCAGCTCACCACCGGGGACCTCCGAGGGGGCCAACGTCCTGACTTTC. Its translation is CASSPPGTSEGANVLTF.

This clonotype was recorded at least ten times. J is TRBJ1-6 and V is TRBV24-1; D is perhaps TRBD1 (6 bases). CDR3 size: 15 residues. Germline lookup yields CDR1 KGHDR and CDR2 SFDVKD. Trimming pared 0 bases from V and 10 bases from J, leaving 12 bases between. The DNA for the CDR3 is TGTGCCACCAGTGATTTGCGCAGGGGTGGCTCACCCCTCCACTTT. Translated, it gives CATSDLRRGGSPLHF.

This clonotype was picked up many times. The rearrangement joins TRBV29-1 to TRBJ1-4; tentative D call: TRBD1 (5 bases). CDR1 is SQVTM and CDR2 is ANQGSEA in the germline V gene. The CDR3 loop spans 13 amino acids. V lost 2 bases, J lost 4 bases, and 8 bases lay in between. The CDR3 nucleotides are TGCAGCGTTGAATGGGGGGTTAATGAAAAACTGTTTTTT. Its protein is CSVEWGVNEKLFF.

The chain joins TRBV4-1 to TRBJ2-1; TRBD2 matches 7 bases. Trimming removed 0 bases from V and 4 bases from J; junction bases left unmatched: 6. The CDR3 is 16 amino acids. Per the germline V gene, CDR1 is MGHRA and CDR2 is YSYEKL. CDR3 in amino acids: CASSQDRTRLYNEQFF. The CDR3 DNA is TGCGCCAGCAGCCAAGATAGGACTAGACTATACAATGAGCAGTTCTTC.

The chain combines TRBV28 with TRBJ2-5; 9 nucleotides agree with TRBD2. The V and J ends lost 7 bases and 3 bases, in that order; junction bases with no gene match: 18. The CDR3 length is 18 residues. The V gene's germline CDR1 is MDHEN and CDR2 SYDVKM. The CDR3 loop reads CASNRGASGNPKEETQYF. The CDR3 region has the DNA TGTGCCAGCAACAGAGGGGCTAGCGGGAATCCGAAGGAAGAGACCCAGTACTTC.

This clonotype has only a few counts. This sequence joins TRBV4-1 and TRBJ1-3; no definite D call. The V end was cut by 4 bases, the J end by 0 bases, with 16 bases between. Germline V gene lookup returns CDR1 MGHRA and CDR2 YSYEKL. The CDR3 covers 17 residues. The CDR3: CASSPYSADTSGNTIYF. The CDR3 nucleotides are TGCGCCAGCAGCCCCTATTCCGCAGACACCTCTGGAAACACCATATATTTT.

V usage is TRBV5-1 and J usage is TRBJ1-2; D not resolved. The CDR3 covers 14 residues. The ends were cut back, 0 bases at V and 8 bases at J, with 14 bases in the middle. CDR1 and CDR2 (germline): SGHRS, YFSETQ. CDR3 sequence reads: CASSLDGIRSGYTF. The CDR3 DNA reads as TGCGCCAGCAGCTTGGACGGAATCAGAAGCGGCTACACCTTC.